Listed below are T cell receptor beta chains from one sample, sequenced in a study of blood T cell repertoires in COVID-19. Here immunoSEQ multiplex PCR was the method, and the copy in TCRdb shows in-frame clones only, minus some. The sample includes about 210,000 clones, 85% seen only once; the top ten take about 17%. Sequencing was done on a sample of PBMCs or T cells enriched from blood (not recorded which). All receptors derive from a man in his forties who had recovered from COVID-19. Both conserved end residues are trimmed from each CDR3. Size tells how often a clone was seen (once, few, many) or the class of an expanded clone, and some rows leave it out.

CDR3 protein: ASSGTGFGSKNIQY
clone size: .
V gene: TRBV7-9
CDR3 length: 14

CDR3 protein: ASSAIGTATDTQY
clone size: .
V gene: TRBV4-1
CDR3 length: 13

CDR3 protein: ASSTTGDSSYEQY
clone size: .
V gene: TRBV6-4
CDR3 length: 13

CDR3 protein: ATSRGAGEDYEQY
clone size: .
V gene: TRBV15
CDR3 length: 13

CDR3 protein: ASSPGQNTGELF
clone size: few
V gene: TRBV27
CDR3 length: 12

CDR3 protein: ASSWTGLNTEAF
clone size: .
V gene: TRBV6-2/TRBV6-3
CDR3 length: 12

CDR3 protein: ASSAAGGGETQY
clone size: .
V gene: TRBV6-1
CDR3 length: 12

CDR3 protein: ASSLEGVLNTEAF
clone size: many
V gene: TRBV10-1
CDR3 length: 13

CDR3 protein: SVLMSGAQH
clone size: .
V gene: TRBV29-1
CDR3 length: 9

CDR3 protein: ASSRPGQVNEQF
clone size: .
V gene: TRBV3-1/TRBV3-2
CDR3 length: 12

CDR3 protein: ASSQGLKGTGQF
clone size: .
V gene: TRBV3-1/TRBV3-2
CDR3 length: 12

CDR3 protein: SVTGARGGTEAF
clone size: .
V gene: TRBV29-1
CDR3 length: 12

CDR3 protein: ASSGTGKNTEAF
clone size: few
V gene: TRBV21-1
CDR3 length: 12

CDR3 protein: ASSRDYGNQPQH
clone size: .
V gene: TRBV6-4
CDR3 length: 12

CDR3 protein: ASSLEGGNQPQH
clone size: .
V gene: TRBV5-1
CDR3 length: 12

CDR3 protein: ASSFSPAGEKLF
clone size: .
V gene: TRBV27
CDR3 length: 12

CDR3 protein: ASSSQRGGIRNEQF
clone size: .
V gene: TRBV5-1
CDR3 length: 14

CDR3 protein: ASRRTGDEAF
clone size: .
V gene: TRBV5-1
CDR3 length: 10

CDR3 protein: AARAGGTDTQY
clone size: once
V gene: TRBV6-5
CDR3 length: 11

CDR3 protein: SASTSPKNIQY
clone size: .
V gene: TRBV20-1
CDR3 length: 11

CDR3 protein: AIRRDMNTEAF
clone size: few
V gene: TRBV10-3
CDR3 length: 11

CDR3 protein: ASSEVSGERSYEQY
clone size: .
V gene: TRBV5-6
CDR3 length: 14

CDR3 protein: ATRDEGTRNQPQH
clone size: .
V gene: TRBV28
CDR3 length: 13

CDR3 protein: ASSLAGAFYGYT
clone size: .
V gene: TRBV7-8
CDR3 length: 12

CDR3 protein: ASSVVGTASEQY
clone size: .
V gene: TRBV5-1
CDR3 length: 12

CDR3 protein: ASSAPSGGDYNEQF
clone size: .
V gene: TRBV9
CDR3 length: 14

CDR3 protein: ASSLDRVSNQPQH
clone size: .
V gene: TRBV2
CDR3 length: 13

CDR3 protein: ASSYGLAGANTGELF
clone size: .
V gene: TRBV18
CDR3 length: 15

CDR3 protein: ASSEAGGTDTQY
clone size: .
V gene: TRBV6-4
CDR3 length: 12

CDR3 protein: ASSFTGAPLSYEQY
clone size: .
V gene: TRBV19
CDR3 length: 14

CDR3 protein: ASSAESNTEAF
clone size: .
V gene: TRBV2
CDR3 length: 11

CDR3 protein: AWSVSGNQPQH
clone size: .
V gene: TRBV30
CDR3 length: 11

CDR3 protein: ASLPPNTEAF
clone size: .
V gene: TRBV6-5
CDR3 length: 10

CDR3 protein: ASSYSFQTRERIGNTIY
clone size: .
V gene: TRBV6-2/TRBV6-3
CDR3 length: 17

CDR3 protein: ASSLSGSGANVLT
clone size: .
V gene: TRBV3-1/TRBV3-2
CDR3 length: 13

CDR3 protein: AISGQLNTGELF
clone size: few
V gene: TRBV10-3
CDR3 length: 12

CDR3 protein: AISDPWTVDTDTQY
clone size: .
V gene: TRBV10-3
CDR3 length: 14

CDR3 protein: ASSWGDRDTYEQY
clone size: .
V gene: TRBV5-1
CDR3 length: 13

CDR3 protein: ASSLAGGSYEQY
clone size: .
V gene: TRBV5-6
CDR3 length: 12

CDR3 protein: ASSPGQPNTEAF
clone size: .
V gene: TRBV28
CDR3 length: 12

CDR3 protein: ASSPGQGVGELF
clone size: .
V gene: TRBV3-1/TRBV3-2
CDR3 length: 12

CDR3 protein: ASSLFRGNTEAF
clone size: once
V gene: TRBV11-2
CDR3 length: 12

CDR3 protein: ARKQGASQPQH
clone size: .
V gene: TRBV21-1
CDR3 length: 11

CDR3 protein: ASTLKREQYEQY
clone size: few
V gene: TRBV30
CDR3 length: 12

CDR3 protein: ASSFPSGNEQF
clone size: .
V gene: TRBV11-2
CDR3 length: 11

CDR3 protein: ASSPQGANTEAF
clone size: .
V gene: TRBV7-3
CDR3 length: 12

CDR3 protein: ASSRQGVRETQY
clone size: .
V gene: TRBV5-1
CDR3 length: 12

CDR3 protein: SVGQDYEQY
clone size: .
V gene: TRBV29-1
CDR3 length: 9

CDR3 protein: ASSFNSNQPQH
clone size: .
V gene: TRBV7-9
CDR3 length: 11

CDR3 protein: ASSLGPPGAGRGQY
clone size: .
V gene: TRBV27
CDR3 length: 14

CDR3 protein: ASRRDREYEQY
clone size: few
V gene: TRBV5-1
CDR3 length: 11